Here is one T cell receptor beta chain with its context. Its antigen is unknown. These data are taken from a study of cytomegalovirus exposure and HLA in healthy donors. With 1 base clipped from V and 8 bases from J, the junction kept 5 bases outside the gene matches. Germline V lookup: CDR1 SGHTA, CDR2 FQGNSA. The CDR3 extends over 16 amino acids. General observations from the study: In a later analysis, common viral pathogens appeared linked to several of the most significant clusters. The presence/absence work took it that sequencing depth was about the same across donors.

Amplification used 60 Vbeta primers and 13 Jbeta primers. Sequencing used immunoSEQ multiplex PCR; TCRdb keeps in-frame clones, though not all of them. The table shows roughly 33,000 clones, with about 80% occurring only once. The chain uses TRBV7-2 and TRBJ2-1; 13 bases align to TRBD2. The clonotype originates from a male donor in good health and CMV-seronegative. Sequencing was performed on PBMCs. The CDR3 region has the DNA TGTGCCAGCAGCTTAGTCGGGACTAGCGGGAACTATGAGCAGTTCTTC. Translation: CASSLVGTSGNYEQFF. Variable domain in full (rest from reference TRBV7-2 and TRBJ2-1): GAGVSQSPSNKVTEKGKDVELRCDPISGHTALYWYRQSLGQGLEFLIYFQGNSAPDKSGLPSDRFSAERTGGSVSTLTIQRTQQEDSAVYLCASSLVGTSGNYEQFFGPGTRLTVL.